Reported below is one T cell receptor beta chain. The sample comes from a study of blood T cell repertoires in COVID-19. This CDR3 contains 16 residues. Germline CDR1 is SGHVS and CDR2 is FQNEAQ. V lost 5 bases to trimming and J lost 0 bases, with 17 bases between them. The method was immunoSEQ multiplex PCR; TCRdb's version includes in-frame clones alone and lacks a portion of them. This sample has more than 85,000 clones, with roughly 80% found just once. This sequence was found in an older woman with acute or convalescent COVID-19. The sample taken for sequencing was peripheral blood. This rearrangement joins TRBV7-8 to TRBJ2-7; D gene ambiguous. CDR3: CASSRALGAFSYEQYF. For the CDR3, the DNA is TGTGCCAGCAGCCGAGCGCTCGGAGCTTTCTCCTACGAGCAGTACTTC.